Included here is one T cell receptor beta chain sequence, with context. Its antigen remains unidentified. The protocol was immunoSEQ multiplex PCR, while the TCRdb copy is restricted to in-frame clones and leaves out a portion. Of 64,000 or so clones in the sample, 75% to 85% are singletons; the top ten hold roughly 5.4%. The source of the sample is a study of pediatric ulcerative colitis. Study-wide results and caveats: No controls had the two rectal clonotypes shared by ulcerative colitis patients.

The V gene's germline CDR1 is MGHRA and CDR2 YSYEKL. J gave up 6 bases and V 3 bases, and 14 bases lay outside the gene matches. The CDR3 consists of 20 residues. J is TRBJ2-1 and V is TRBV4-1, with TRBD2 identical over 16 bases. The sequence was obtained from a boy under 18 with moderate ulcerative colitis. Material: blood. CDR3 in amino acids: CASSHPTTGTSGRAGNEQFF. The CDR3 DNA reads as TGCGCCAGCAGCCACCCGACGACCGGGACTAGCGGGAGGGCTGGCAATGAGCAGTTCTTC.